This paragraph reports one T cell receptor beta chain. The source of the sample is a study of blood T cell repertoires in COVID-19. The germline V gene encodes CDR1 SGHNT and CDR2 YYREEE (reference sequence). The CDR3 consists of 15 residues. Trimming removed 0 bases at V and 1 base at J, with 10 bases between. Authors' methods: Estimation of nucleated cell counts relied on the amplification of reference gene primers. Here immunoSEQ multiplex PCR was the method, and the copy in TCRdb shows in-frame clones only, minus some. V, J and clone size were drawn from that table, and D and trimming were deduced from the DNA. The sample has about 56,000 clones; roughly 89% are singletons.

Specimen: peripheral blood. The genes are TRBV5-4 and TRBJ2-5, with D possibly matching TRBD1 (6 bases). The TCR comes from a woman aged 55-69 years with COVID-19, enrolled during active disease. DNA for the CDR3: TGTGCCAGCAGCTTGGACCAGGGGTCCCAAGAGACCCAGTACTTC. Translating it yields CASSLDQGSQETQYF.